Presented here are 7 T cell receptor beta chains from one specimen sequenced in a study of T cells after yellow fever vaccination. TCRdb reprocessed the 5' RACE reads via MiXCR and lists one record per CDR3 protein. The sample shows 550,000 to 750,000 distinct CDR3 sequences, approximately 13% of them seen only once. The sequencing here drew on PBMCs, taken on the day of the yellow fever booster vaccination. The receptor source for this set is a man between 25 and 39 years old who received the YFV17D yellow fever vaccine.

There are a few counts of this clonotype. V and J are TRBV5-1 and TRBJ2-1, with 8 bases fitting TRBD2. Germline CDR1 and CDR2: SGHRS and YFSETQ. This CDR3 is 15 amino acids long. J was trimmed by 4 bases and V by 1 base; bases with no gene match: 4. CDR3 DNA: TGCGCCAGCAGCTTGTTGAGCGGGAGTTACAATGAGCAGTTCTTC. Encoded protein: CASSLLSGSYNEQFF.

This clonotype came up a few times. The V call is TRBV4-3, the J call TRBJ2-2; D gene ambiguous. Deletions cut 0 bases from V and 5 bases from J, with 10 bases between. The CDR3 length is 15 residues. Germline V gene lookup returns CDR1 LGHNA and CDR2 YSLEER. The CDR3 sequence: CASSQEWRGTGELFF. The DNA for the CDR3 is TGCGCCAGCAGCCAAGAGTGGAGAGGAACCGGGGAGCTGTTTTTT.

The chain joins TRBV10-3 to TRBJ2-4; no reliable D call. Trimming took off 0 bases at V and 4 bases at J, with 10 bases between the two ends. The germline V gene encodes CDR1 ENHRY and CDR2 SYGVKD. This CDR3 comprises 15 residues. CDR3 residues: CAISESGPEKNIQYF. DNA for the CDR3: TGTGCCATCAGTGAGTCCGGCCCCGAAAAAAACATTCAGTACTTC.

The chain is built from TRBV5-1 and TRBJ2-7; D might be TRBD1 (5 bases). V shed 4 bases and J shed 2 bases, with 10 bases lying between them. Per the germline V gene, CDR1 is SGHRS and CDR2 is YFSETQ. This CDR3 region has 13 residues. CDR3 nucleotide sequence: TGCGCCAGCAGCGACAGTCCTACCTACGAGCAGTACTTC. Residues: CASSDSPTYEQYF.

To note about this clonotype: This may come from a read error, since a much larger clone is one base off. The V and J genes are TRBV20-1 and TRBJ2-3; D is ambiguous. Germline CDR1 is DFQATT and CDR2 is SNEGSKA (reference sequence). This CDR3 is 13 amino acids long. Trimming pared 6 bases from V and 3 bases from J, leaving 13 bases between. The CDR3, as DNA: TGCAGTGCCTGGCTGGAGTTAACAGATACGCAGTATTTT. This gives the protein CSAWLELTDTQYF.

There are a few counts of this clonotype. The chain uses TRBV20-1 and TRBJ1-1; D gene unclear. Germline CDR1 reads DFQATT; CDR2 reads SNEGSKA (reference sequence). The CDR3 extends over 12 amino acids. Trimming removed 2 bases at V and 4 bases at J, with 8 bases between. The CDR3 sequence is CSARSAVTEAFF. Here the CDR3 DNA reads TGCAGTGCTAGATCCGCAGTCACTGAAGCTTTCTTT.

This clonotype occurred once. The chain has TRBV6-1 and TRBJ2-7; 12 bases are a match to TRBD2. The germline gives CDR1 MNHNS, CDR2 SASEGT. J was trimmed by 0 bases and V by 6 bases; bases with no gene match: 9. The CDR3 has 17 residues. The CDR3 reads CASRLTSGSWASYEQYF. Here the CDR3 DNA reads TGTGCCAGCAGGCTGACTAGCGGGAGCTGGGCCTCCTACGAGCAGTACTTC.